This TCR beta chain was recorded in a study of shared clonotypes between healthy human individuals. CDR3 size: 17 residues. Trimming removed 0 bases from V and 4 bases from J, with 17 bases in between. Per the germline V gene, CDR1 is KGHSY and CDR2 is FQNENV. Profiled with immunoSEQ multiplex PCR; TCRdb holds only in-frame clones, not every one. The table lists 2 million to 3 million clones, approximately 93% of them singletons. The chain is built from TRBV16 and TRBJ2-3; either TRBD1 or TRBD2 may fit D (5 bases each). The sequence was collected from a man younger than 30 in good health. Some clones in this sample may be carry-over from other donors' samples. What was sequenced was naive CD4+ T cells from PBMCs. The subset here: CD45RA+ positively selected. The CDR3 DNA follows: TGTGCCAGCAGCCAATCGCGAGGGGCCGGGGTTCCAGATACGCAGTATTTT. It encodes CASSQSRGAGVPDTQYF.